A selection of T cell receptor beta chains follows, all from one sample in a study of lymphopenia after photon versus proton radiotherapy. Sequencing used immunoSEQ multiplex PCR; TCRdb keeps in-frame clones, though not all of them. The data show some 25,000 clones, with 65% to 85% seen just once and around 20% held by the top ten. Here the sequenced sample was peripheral blood, taken from a patient treated with proton-based radiotherapy. The origin of the receptors is a woman in her 70s with pancreatic cancer. Each CDR3 is given with its conserved first and last residue. A D gene is named only where the DNA matches it firmly. The size of a clone is reported for some rows only, either as once, few or many, or as a class for expanded clones.

v_gene,j_gene,d_gene,abundance,CDR3nt,CDR3aa
TRBV19,TRBJ2-5,TRBD1,-,TGTGCCAGTAGTCCGGCCCCGGACAGGTACCAAGAGACCCAGTACTTC,CASSPAPDRYQETQYF
TRBV7-2,TRBJ2-1,TRBD2,-,TGTGCCAGCAGCGTGACGACTAGCGGGTACTACAATGAGCAGTTCTTC,CASSVTTSGYYNEQFF
TRBV9,TRBJ2-1,-,-,TGTGCCAGCAGCGTAGCCAACAGGGTCGGTGAGCAGTTCTTC,CASSVANRVGEQFF
TRBV14,TRBJ2-7,TRBD1,-,TGTGCCAGCAGCCAAGCATACAGGGGACGTAGCTCCTACGAGCAGTACTTC,CASSQAYRGRSSYEQYF
TRBV5-1,TRBJ1-1,-,-,TGCGCCAGCAGTCGGACAGCGTTGAACACTGAAGCTTTCTTT,CASSRTALNTEAFF
TRBV9,TRBJ2-7,TRBD1,-,TGTGCCAGCAGCCCCGGACAGGGGGCGAGAGAGCAGTACTTC,CASSPGQGAREQYF
TRBV27,TRBJ2-2,-,-,TGTGCCAGCAGTTTATCTCGATCCGGCAGGGAGCTGTTTTTT,CASSLSRSGRELFF
TRBV19,TRBJ2-2,TRBD2,-,TGTGCCAGTAGCCGACTAGCGGGGTCCACCGGGGAGCTGTTTTTT,CASSRLAGSTGELFF
TRBV5-4,TRBJ1-3,TRBD1,-,TGTGCCAGCAGCTTTAGGGGACAGGCTGGAAACACCATATATTTT,CASSFRGQAGNTIYF
TRBV7-2,TRBJ2-3,-,-,TGTGCCAGCAGCTTTATTGGCAGGGATACGGGCACAGATACGCAGTATTTT,CASSFIGRDTGTDTQYF
TRBV6-5,TRBJ2-7,-,-,TGTGCCAGCAATCGCGGAAAGGGAGAGAACTACGAGCAGTACTTC,CASNRGKGENYEQYF
TRBV27,TRBJ2-3,TRBD2,-,TGTGCCAGCAGCTCTAGCGGGGGCAGGGCAGATACGCAGTATTTT,CASSSSGGRADTQYF
TRBV28,TRBJ1-2,-,-,TGTGCCAGCAGTTTACCGGGGATCAACTATGGCTACACCTTC,CASSLPGINYGYTF
TRBV25-1,TRBJ2-7,TRBD2,-,TGTGCCAGCAGTGGGACTAGCAGAAAACGGCAGTACTTC,CASSGTSRKRQYF
TRBV19,TRBJ1-5,TRBD1,once,TGTGCCAGTAGAGGACAGGGCGGGACGGGAAATCAGCCCCAGCATTTT,CASRGQGGTGNQPQHF
TRBV27,TRBJ2-1,TRBD2,-,TGTGCCAGCAGTTCCTTCCTGACTAGCGGAAATGAGCAGTTCTTC,CASSSFLTSGNEQFF
TRBV28,TRBJ2-7,-,-,TGTGCCAGCAGCCAACAGGGGACTACCTACGAGCAGTACTTC,CASSQQGTTYEQYF
TRBV19,TRBJ2-7,-,-,TGTGCCAGTAGTCGGACTGCCGACTCCTACGAGCAGTACTTC,CASSRTADSYEQYF
TRBV11-3,TRBJ2-3,TRBD1,once,TGTGCCAGCAGCTCACTCCGACAGGGTACAGATACGCAGTATTTT,CASSSLRQGTDTQYF
TRBV2,TRBJ1-4,-,-,TGTGCCAGCAGTCCCGGACAGACAACTAATGAAAAACTGTTTTTT,CASSPGQTTNEKLFF
TRBV28,TRBJ2-4,-,-,TGTGCCAGCAGGCTCTTGACCAAAAACATTCAGTACTTC,CASRLLTKNIQYF
TRBV4-2,TRBJ1-1,TRBD1,-,TGTGCCAGCAGCCAACCCACAGGGGGTTTGAACACTGAAGCTTTCTTT,CASSQPTGGLNTEAFF
TRBV5-4,TRBJ2-3,-,few,TGTGCCAGCAGCTTCGGGACTGGCGCAGATACGCAGTATTTT,CASSFGTGADTQYF
TRBV19,TRBJ1-5,-,-,TGTGCCAGTACAACCGGGACAAATAATCAGCCCCAGCATTTT,CASTTGTNNQPQHF
TRBV19,TRBJ2-3,-,once,TGTGCCAGTAGTTTCGGGACAGATACGCAGTATTTT,CASSFGTDTQYF
TRBV2,TRBJ2-4,-,-,TGTGCCAGCAGTGGTGACGGGGCAGGGAGCAACATTCAGTACTTC,CASSGDGAGSNIQYF
TRBV2,TRBJ1-6,TRBD1,-,TGTGCCAGCAGTGTCGGACAGGGAGATTCACCCCTCCACTTT,CASSVGQGDSPLHF
TRBV13,TRBJ2-7,-,-,TGTGCCAGCAGCTTAGCATACGAGCAGTACTTC,CASSLAYEQYF
TRBV7-9,TRBJ2-3,-,once,TGTGCCAGCAGCTTCATTGGGGGTATATCAGATACGCAGTATTTT,CASSFIGGISDTQYF
TRBV11-3,TRBJ2-1,-,-,TGTGCCAGCAGCTTTAACGTGGCTATCGAGCGGGCTCACAATGAGCAGTTCTTC,CASSFNVAIERAHNEQFF
TRBV5-5,TRBJ2-1,-,-,TGTGCCAGCAGCGGAGCCGCAGATTGGAGCTCCTACAATGAGCAGTTCTTC,CASSGAADWSSYNEQFF
TRBV2,TRBJ1-4,TRBD1,few,TGTGCCAGCAGTACAGGGGGCTACGGGGAAAAACTGTTTTTT,CASSTGGYGEKLFF
TRBV19,TRBJ1-5,TRBD1,once,TGTGCCAGTAGTGACAGGGCCGCTCAGCCCCAGCATTTT,CASSDRAAQPQHF
TRBV19,TRBJ1-2,-,-,TGTGCCAGTAAAAACAGGGCGGATGGCTACACCTTC,CASKNRADGYTF
TRBV28,TRBJ2-7,-,-,TGTGCCAGCAGCCGAGGGGCTATCAAACTACAATTC,CASSRGAIKLQF
TRBV28,TRBJ1-2,TRBD1,-,TGTGCCAGCAGCATACAGGGGGCCGGGGGCCATGGCTACACCTTC,CASSIQGAGGHGYTF
TRBV19,TRBJ2-3,-,-,TGTGCCAGTAGTATCGGGTCGGCGGGACATCCTAGCACAGATACGCAGTATTTT,CASSIGSAGHPSTDTQYF
TRBV7-9,TRBJ2-7,TRBD1,once,TGTGCCAGCAGCGGAACGACAGGGGGTTACGAGCAGTACTTC,CASSGTTGGYEQYF
TRBV4-1,TRBJ2-1,-,-,TGCGCCAGCAGCCAAGTAGGGGCAAATGAGCAGTTCTTC,CASSQVGANEQFF